This entry is about one TCR beta chain. Its antigen target is currently unknown. Nothing much larger sits one base from this clone, and base qualities are not available. Whole blood was collected in K2EDTA tubes by collaborating institutions according to the institutions' own protocols. For TCRbeta analysis, collaborators shipped samples as frozen whole blood, isolated PBMCs, or DNA extracted from either of those sample types. This entry comes from a study of blood T cell repertoires in COVID-19 (dated by TCRdb to about 2020). With regard to the full study: Collaborator samples came from the United States, Italy and Spain and covered acute and convalescent phases of COVID-19. The prospective study material was composed of cDNA or gDNA derived from T cells, B-cell-depleted T cells, or PBMCs. Subjects who had been exposed to COVID-19, were actively infected with it, or had recovered from it provided the deeply sampled blood TCRbeta repertoires that made up the dataset. The repertoires were released in a freely available public database meant as a resource for research on the immune response to SARS-CoV-2. Samples were obtained from the ongoing ImmuneRACE study (first 160 participants) and from over 1,000 subjects provided by 6 global collaborators. Nearly every sample came with metadata listing a de-identified subject ID, COVID-19 status, age in years and sex. HLA class I and class II types, where available, came from metadata supplied by the sample provider rather than from assay-based typing.

What the work shows at the level of the full study, not this receptor alone: The quantity of clinical and demographic metadata differed by source and by participant and was supplied without curation.

CDR1 and CDR2 are read off the germline V gene as MDHEN and SYDVKM. The CDR3 spans 16 residues, from the cysteine through the phenylalanine. CDR3 DNA only is kept here, 48 bases in frame from base 1. V loses 2 bases, J loses 4 bases, and the germline ends lie 14 bases apart. TCRbeta CDR3 regions were amplified from genomic DNA by means of the immunoSEQ Assay, a bias-controlled multiplex PCR. Per the authors' processing: Within the assay, amplification of reference gene primers was used to estimate how many nucleated cells each sample contained. Sequence reads were collapsed and filtered to measure the absolute abundance of every unique TCRbeta CDR3 rearrangement. For each sample, productive Simpson clonality was calculated as the square root of Simpson's diversity index across productive rearrangements. The clones in this table, taken by TCRdb from immuneACCESS, are in-frame only. Not every clone is retained; where verified, under half of the shortfall comes from an unresolved V gene, and the cause of the rest is unknown. Clonal size and the V and J genes are those of that table, whereas D and trimming came from the DNA. The sample table contains tens of thousands of clones; only one count was recorded for about 80% of them. The ten largest clones represent more than 40% of the sample.

The clonotype originates from a woman over 75 with acute or convalescent COVID-19. The chain was built from TRBV28 and TRBJ1-4; tentative D gene TRBD1, with 5 bases matching. The sample taken for sequencing was peripheral blood. The sequenced DNA: TGTGCCAGCAGTTTAGACGCTAGGGGCCTTAATGAAAAACTGTTTTTT. Its coded protein is CASSLDARGLNEKLFF.